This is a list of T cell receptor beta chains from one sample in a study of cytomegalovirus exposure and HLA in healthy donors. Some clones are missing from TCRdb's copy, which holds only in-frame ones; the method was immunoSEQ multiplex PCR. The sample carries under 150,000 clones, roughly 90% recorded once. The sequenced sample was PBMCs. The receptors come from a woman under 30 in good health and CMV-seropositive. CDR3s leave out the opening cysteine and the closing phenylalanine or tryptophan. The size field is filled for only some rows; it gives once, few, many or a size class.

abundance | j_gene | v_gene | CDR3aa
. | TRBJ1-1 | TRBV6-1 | ASSLMGQGGTEAF
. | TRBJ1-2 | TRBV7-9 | ASSYGTGWEGYT
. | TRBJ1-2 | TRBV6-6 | ASSIQGSGGYT
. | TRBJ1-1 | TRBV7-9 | ASSLGGSYTEAF
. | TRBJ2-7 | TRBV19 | ASSRGQGYEQY
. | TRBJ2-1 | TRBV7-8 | ASSLLGGPPGDEQF
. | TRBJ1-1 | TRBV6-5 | ASIFPGQGTF
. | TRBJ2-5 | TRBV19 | ASRRTGQETQY
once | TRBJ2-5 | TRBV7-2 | ASSPLREGTQY
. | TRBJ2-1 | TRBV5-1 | ASSPSPGPYNEQF
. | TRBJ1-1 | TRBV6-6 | ASSRQGDTEAF
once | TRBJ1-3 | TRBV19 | ASSAESSGNTIY
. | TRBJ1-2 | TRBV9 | ASSVAWTADYGYT